This T cell receptor (beta chain) stems from a study of Ad26.COV2.S vaccination and SARS-CoV-2 variants. Study summary: The donor belonged to the COV1001 Ad26.COV2.S trial arm. Findings of the study overall: It was found that vaccine and placebo recipients had similar non-spike TCR breadth.

The treatment was: roughly 18 received Ad26.COV2.S at low or high dose, single or two shots; about 5 received placebo; per-sample allocation not given. Sampling took place 63 days after the first vaccine or placebo injection. It was an adult aged 18-55 years in Boston who was the donor. An Ad26 vector that expressed Wuhan-strain SARS-CoV-2 spike constituted the vaccine. CDR3 size: 15 residues. Germline-derived CDR1 and CDR2 are SGHAT and FQNNGV. Trimming stripped 1 base from V and 2 bases from J, with 8 bases between. TCRdb's copy holds only in-frame clones and misses some; the assay was immunoSEQ multiplex PCR. Among about 350,000 clones listed, about 85% were seen once. To note about this clone: Its antigen remains unknown.

The origin of this receptor is a person between 18 and 65 years old who received the Ad26.COV2.S COVID-19 vaccine or a placebo. The sample in question was peripheral blood, obtained in a trial of Ad26.COV2.S vaccine versus placebo. The chain combines TRBV11-2 with TRBJ2-2, with D perhaps matching TRBD1 or TRBD2 (5 bases each). CDR3 DNA sequence: TGTGCCAGCAGCTTAGCGGGACGCAACACCGGGGAGCTGTTTTTT. Its translation is CASSLAGRNTGELFF.